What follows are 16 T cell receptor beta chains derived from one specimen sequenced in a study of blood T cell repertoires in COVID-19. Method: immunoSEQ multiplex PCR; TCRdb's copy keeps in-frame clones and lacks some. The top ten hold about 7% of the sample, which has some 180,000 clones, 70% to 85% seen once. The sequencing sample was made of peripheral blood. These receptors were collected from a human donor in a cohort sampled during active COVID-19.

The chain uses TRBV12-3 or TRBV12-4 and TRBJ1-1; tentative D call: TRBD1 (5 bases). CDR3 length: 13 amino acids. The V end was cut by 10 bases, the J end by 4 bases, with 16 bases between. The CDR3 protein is CATAWGGGTEAFF. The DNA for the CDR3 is TGTGCCACCGCATGGGGCGGGGGCACTGAAGCTTTCTTT.

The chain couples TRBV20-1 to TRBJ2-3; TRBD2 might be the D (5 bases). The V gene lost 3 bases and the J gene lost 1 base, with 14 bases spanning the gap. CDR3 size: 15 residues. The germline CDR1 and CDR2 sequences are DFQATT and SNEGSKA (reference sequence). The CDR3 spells CSASRGPGGTDTQYF. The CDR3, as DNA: TGCAGTGCTAGTCGCGGGCCCGGTGGCACAGATACGCAGTATTTT.

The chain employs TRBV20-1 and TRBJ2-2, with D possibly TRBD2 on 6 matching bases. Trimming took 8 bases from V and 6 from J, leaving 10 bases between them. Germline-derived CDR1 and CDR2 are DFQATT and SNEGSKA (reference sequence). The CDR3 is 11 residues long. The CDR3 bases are TGCAGTCTCTGGGAGGCCGGGGAGCTGTTTTTT. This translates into CSLWEAGELFF.

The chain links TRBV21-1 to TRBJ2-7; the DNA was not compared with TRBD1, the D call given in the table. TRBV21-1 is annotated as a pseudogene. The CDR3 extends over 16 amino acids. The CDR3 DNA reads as TGTGCCAGCAGCTTACTCCGTACCCATTTCAGGTTCGAGCAGTACTTC. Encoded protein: CASSLLRTHFRFEQYF.

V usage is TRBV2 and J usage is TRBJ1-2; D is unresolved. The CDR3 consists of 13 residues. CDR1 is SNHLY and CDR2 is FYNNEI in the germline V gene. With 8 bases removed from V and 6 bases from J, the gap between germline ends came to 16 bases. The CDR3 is CASGERGVNGYTF. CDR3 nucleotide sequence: TGTGCCAGCGGGGAGCGGGGAGTTAATGGCTACACCTTC.

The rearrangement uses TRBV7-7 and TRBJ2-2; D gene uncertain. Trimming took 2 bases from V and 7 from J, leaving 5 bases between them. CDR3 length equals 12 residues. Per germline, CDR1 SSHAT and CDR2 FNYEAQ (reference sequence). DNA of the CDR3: TGTGCCAGCAGCTTACCCCGCGGGGAGCTGTTTTTT. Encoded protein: CASSLPRGELFF.

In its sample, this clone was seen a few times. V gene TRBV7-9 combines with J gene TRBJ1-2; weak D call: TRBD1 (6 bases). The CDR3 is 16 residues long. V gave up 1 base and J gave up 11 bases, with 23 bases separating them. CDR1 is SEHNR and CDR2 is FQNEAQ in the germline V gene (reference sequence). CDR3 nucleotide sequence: TGTGCCAGCAGCTTAGACAGGGAGGGACCGTCGGCGTGGTACACCTTC. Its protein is CASSLDREGPSAWYTF.

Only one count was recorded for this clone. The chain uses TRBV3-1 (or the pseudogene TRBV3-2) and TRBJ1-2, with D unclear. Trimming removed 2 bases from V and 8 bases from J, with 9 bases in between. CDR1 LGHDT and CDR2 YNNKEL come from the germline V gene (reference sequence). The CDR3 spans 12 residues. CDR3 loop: CASSQRSGGYTF. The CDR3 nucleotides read TGTGCCAGCAGCCAACGGTCGGGGGGCTACACCTTC.

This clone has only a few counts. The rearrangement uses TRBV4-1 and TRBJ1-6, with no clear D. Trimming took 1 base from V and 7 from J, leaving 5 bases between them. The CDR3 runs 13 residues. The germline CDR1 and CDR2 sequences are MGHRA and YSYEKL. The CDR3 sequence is CASSQARNSPLHF. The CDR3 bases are TGCGCCAGCAGCCAAGCACGGAATTCACCCCTCCACTTT.

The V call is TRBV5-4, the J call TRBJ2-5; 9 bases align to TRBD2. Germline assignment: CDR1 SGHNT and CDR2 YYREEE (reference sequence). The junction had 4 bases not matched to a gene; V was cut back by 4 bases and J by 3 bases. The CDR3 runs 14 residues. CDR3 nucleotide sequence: TGTGCCAGCAGCCCGCGACTAGCGGAAGAGACCCAGTACTTC. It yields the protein CASSPRLAEETQYF.

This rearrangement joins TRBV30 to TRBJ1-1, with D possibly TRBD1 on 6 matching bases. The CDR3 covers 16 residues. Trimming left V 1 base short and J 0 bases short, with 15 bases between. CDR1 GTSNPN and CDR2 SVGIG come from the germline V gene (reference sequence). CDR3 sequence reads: CAWSDPSRGLNTEAFF. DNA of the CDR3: TGTGCCTGGAGTGACCCTTCGCGGGGGCTGAACACTGAAGCTTTCTTT.

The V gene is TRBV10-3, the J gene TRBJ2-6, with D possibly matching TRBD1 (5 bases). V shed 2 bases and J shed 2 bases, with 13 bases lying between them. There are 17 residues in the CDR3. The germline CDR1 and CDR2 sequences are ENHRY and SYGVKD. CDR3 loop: CAISEKAGLTGANVLTF. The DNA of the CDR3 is TGTGCCATCAGTGAGAAGGCAGGGCTGACTGGGGCCAACGTCCTGACTTTC.

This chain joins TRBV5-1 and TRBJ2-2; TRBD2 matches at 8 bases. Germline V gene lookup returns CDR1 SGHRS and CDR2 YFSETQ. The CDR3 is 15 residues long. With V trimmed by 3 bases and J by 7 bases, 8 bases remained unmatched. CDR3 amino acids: CASSSRGGRDGELFF. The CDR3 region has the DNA TGCGCCAGCAGCTCTCGGGGGGGCCGGGACGGGGAGCTGTTTTTT.

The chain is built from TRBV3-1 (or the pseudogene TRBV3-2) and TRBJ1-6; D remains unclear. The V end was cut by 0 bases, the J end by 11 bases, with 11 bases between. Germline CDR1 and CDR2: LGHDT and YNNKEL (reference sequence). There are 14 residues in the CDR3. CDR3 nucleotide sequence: TGTGCCAGCAGCCAAGATGCTGGAGCCACACCCCTCCACTTT. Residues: CASSQDAGATPLHF.

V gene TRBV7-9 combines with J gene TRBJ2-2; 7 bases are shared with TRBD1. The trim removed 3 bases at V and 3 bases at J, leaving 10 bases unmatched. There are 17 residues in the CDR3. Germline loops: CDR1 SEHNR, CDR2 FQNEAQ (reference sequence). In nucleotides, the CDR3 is TGTGCCAGCAGCTTTTGGTACAGGGGAAGGGACACCGGGGAGCTGTTTTTT. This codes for CASSFWYRGRDTGELFF.

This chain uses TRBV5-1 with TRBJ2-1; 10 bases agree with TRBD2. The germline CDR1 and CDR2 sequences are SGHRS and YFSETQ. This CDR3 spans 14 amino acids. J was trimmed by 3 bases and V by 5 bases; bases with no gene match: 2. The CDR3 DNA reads TGCGCCAGCAGTAGGACTAGCGGCTACAATGAGCAGTTCTTC. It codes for CASSRTSGYNEQFF.